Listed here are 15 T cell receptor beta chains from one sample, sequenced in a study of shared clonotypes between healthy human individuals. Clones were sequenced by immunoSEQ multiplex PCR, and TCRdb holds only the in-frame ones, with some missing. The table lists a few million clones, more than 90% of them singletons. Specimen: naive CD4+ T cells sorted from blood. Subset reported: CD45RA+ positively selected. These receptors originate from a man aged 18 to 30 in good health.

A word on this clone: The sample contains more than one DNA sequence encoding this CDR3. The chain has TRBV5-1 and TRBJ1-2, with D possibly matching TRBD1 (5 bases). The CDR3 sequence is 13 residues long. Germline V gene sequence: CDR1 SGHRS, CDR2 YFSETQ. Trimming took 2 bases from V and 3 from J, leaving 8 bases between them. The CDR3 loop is CASSFTGDYGYTF. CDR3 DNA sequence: TGCGCCAGCAGCTTCACAGGAGACTATGGCTACACCTTC.

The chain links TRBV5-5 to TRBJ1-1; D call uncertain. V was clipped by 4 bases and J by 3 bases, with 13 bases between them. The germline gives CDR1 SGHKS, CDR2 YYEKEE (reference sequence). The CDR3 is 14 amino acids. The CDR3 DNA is TGTGCCAGCAGCCCTAGGACGGGAGACACTGAAGCTTTCTTT. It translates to CASSPRTGDTEAFF.

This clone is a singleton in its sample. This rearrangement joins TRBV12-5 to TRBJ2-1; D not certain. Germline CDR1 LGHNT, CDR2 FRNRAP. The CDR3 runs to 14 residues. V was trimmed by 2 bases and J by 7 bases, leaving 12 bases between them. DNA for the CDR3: TGTGCTAGTGGTTTGCCACTGAAGGGAAATGAGCAGTTCTTC. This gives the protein CASGLPLKGNEQFF.

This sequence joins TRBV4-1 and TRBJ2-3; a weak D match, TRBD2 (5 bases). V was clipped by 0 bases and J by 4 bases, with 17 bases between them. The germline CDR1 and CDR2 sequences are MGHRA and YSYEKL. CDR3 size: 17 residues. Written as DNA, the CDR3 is TGCGCCAGCAGCCAAGATAAGAAGATAGCGACCCCAGATACGCAGTATTTT. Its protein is CASSQDKKIATPDTQYF.

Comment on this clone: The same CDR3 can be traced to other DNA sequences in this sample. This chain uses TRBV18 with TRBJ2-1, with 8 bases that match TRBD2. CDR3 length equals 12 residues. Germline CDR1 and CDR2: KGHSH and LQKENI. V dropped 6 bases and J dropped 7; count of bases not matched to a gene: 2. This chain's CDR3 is CASSPGGNEQFF. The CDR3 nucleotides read TGTGCCAGCTCTCCGGGAGGGAATGAGCAGTTCTTC.

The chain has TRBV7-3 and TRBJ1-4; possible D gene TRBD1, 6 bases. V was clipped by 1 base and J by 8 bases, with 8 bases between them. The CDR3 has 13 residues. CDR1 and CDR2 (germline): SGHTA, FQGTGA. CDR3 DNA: TGTGCCAGCAGCTTAAACCAGGGGGAAAAACTGTTTTTT. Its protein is CASSLNQGEKLFF.

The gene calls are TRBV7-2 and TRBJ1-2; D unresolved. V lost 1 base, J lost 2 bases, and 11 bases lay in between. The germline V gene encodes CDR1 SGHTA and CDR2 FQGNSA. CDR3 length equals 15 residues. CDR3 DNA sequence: TGTGCCAGCAGCTTAGACAGCATACTGAACTATGGCTACACCTTC. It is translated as CASSLDSILNYGYTF.

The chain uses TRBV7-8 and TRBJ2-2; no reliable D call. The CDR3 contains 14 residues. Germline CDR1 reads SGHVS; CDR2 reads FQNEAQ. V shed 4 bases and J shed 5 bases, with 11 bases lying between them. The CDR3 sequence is CASSSRYGTGELFF. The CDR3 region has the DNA TGTGCCAGCAGCTCCCGGTATGGGACCGGGGAGCTGTTTTTT.

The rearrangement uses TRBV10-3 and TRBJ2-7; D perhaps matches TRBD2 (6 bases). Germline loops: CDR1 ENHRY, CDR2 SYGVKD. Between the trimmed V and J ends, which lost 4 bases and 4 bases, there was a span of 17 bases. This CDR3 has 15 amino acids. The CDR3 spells CAISADGVAGYEQYF. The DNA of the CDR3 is TGTGCCATCAGTGCTGACGGGGTCGCGGGGTACGAGCAGTACTTC.

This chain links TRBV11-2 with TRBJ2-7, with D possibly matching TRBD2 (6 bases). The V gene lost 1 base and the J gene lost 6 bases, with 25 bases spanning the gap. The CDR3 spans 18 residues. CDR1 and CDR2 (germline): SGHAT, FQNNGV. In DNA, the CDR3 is TGTGCCAGCAGCTTAGTGAACGGTGCCGGGGGTCCATTACGCGAGCAGTACTTC. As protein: CASSLVNGAGGPLREQYF.

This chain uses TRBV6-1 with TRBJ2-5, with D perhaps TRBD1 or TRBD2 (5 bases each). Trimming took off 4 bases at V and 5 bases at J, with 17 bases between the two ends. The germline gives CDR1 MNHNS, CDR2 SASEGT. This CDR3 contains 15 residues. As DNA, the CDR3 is TGTGCCAGCAGTGGACTGGGACGAGGGCCCGAGACCCAGTACTTC. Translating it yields CASSGLGRGPETQYF.

The CDR3 reads CASSSLLSDPSTDTQYF. The DNA for the CDR3 is TGTGCCAGCAGTTCCCTCCTTAGCGATCCTAGCACAGATACGCAGTATTTT. The chain has TRBV27 and TRBJ2-3, with D maybe TRBD2 (5 bases). The CDR3 extends over 17 amino acids. The germline V gene has CDR1 MNHEY and CDR2 SMNVEV (reference sequence). Trimming pared 4 bases from V and 0 bases from J, leaving 17 bases between.

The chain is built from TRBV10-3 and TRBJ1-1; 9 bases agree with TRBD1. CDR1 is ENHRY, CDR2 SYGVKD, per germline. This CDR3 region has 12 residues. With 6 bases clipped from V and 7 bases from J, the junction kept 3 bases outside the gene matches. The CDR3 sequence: CAISGTGHEAFF. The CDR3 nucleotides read TGTGCCATCAGCGGGACAGGGCATGAAGCTTTCTTT.

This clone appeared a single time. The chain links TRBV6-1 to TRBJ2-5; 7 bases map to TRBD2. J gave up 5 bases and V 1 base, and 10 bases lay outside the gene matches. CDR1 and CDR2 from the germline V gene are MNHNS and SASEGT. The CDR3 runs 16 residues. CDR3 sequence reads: CASSEVLWGLRETQYF. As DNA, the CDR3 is TGTGCCAGCAGTGAAGTGTTGTGGGGACTACGGGAGACCCAGTACTTC.

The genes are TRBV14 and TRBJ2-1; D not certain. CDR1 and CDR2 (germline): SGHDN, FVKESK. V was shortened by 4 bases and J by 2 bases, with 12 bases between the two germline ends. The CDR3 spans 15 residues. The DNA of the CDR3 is TGTGCCAGCAGCCTCGACCCGGGCCCCTACAATGAGCAGTTCTTC. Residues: CASSLDPGPYNEQFF.